This T cell receptor (beta chain) is from a study of identical twins (dated by TCRdb to 2016 to 2017). With respect to the entire study: To test whether fetal clonotypes persist, this study deep-sequenced TCR alpha and beta repertoires from monozygotic twins, from unrelated adults of various ages, and from cord blood. To rule out contamination, replicate twin experiments were performed at different times with different library preparation protocols.

All donors were healthy Caucasians. The twin cohort consisted of three pairs of female monozygotic twins, all aged roughly 18 to 30 years. Positive isolation kits from Invitrogen were used to isolate the CD4+ and CD8+ T cell populations. Overall study outcomes, separate from this receptor: Abundant cord blood beta clonotypes carried fewer insertions; young adult naive repertoires showed a weaker similar trend, while memory repertoires showed none. Because the same donors could not be followed over many years, the conclusions depended on cross-sectional statistical analysis. Invariant T cells such as MAIT and iNKT could partly confound zero-insertion analyses, though diverse VJ usage argued against this for most clonotypes. A weaker excess of twin sharing was found in beta out-of-frame sequences because the signal-to-noise ratio was lowered by fewer shared sequences. Compared with coincidental sharing between unrelated individuals, an excess of low generation-probability sequences was observed among out-of-frame TCR alpha sequences shared between twins. Recombination models systematically underestimated out-of-frame TCR alpha sharing in monozygotic twins but agreed with sharing between unrelated individuals.

The method was 5' RACE. Sequencing used an Illumina HiSeq 2000. Template switching added a universal primer binding site, and the final cDNA carried a unique molecular identifier that allowed TCR cDNA molecules to be counted accurately. Specific primers in the conserved constant-segment region were used to synthesize first-strand cDNA for the TCR alpha and beta chains. To control for contamination, every cDNA library was double barcoded, receiving both a SMART-Mk sample barcode and Illumina barcodes. TruSeq adapter sequences and Illumina sample barcodes were added in two successive PCR steps. The Illumina HiSeq platform was used with custom primers to sequence TCR alpha and beta cDNA libraries. In the paper's pipeline: Unique molecular identifiers were extracted from raw reads with MiGEC, and CDR3 positions were determined with MiXCR. For each individual, recombination models were inferred using an EM algorithm with the repgenHMM and IGoR tools. The analysis of shared clonotypes was done with the tcR package in R, with sharing normalized by the product of cloneset sizes. To study raw recombination without the effects of thymic and clonal selection, out-of-frame nonproductive sequences were analyzed. TCRdb itself trimmed the public reads at Q25 with fastp, ran MiXCR and retained productive beta chains. Merged by CDR3 protein, the rows form single entries marked with the most common genes and DNA. The V and J calls were determined by TCRdb, not by the authors. This sample holds roughly 190,000 distinct CDR3 sequences; less than 20% were observed only once. Roughly two fifths of the sample comes from the top ten.

For this clonotype: Its antigen has not been determined. Per-base quality was not reported, and no clone a single base away is much larger than it.

The CDR3 sequence holds 13 residues, the cysteine and phenylalanine included. Only CDR3 DNA remains: 39 bases, in frame from the first base. The germline V gene (reference sequence) gives CDR1 as LNHDA and CDR2 as SQIVND. V lost 6 bases and J lost 2 bases; the stretch between them is 10 bases long. The sample also formed part of further work on T cells expressing NK-cell markers. In that second paper, the authors write: Several donors provided sorted CD3+CD56+NKG2C+, CD3+CD56+NKG2C- and CD3+CD56-NKG2C+ T-cell subsets, whose TCR beta-chain repertoires were profiled. Of the eight sequenced donors, seven were found to be HCMV-seropositive and one was found to be HCMV-seronegative. To restrict sorting to alphabetaTCR-expressing T cells, an anti-gammadeltaTCR antibody was added in several experiments. For more than 5 donors, the dominant CD3+CD56+NKG2C+ clonotypes were among the top 10 CD8+ clonotypes and accounted for roughly 1.0-7.5% of CD8+ T cells. Those dominant clonotypes were again the most abundant among CD3+CD56-NKG2C+ cells in several donors, at about 25-65%. It remained unclear whether the expanded NKG2C-expressing T cell clones were specific for HCMV antigens. Randomly selected healthy volunteers, three men and five women, were used as the eight sequenced donors. HCMV-specific IgG was detected in serum with a commercial ELISA kit to determine HCMV serostatus. MIGEC was used to demultiplex reads and group reads by UMI, and MiTCR was used to assemble and quantify clonotypes. To exclude erroneous sequences, any TCR cDNA sequence not supported by at least two reads was discarded. The tcR package was used for downstream repertoire analysis, with clonotypes matched between fractions based on CDR3 nucleotide sequence plus V segment. Antigen specificity was annotated against VDJdb with VDJmatch, allowing one amino acid substitution in CDR3.

The sequence was collected from a woman aged 18-29 years in good health. Recombination connected TRBV19 to TRBJ2-5, and the D gene may be TRBD1, 6 bases matching. Input material: CD8+ T cells sorted from blood. The DNA sequence is TGTGCCAGTAGAGACAGGCCGCAAGAGACCCAGTACTTC. This encodes CASRDRPQETQYF.